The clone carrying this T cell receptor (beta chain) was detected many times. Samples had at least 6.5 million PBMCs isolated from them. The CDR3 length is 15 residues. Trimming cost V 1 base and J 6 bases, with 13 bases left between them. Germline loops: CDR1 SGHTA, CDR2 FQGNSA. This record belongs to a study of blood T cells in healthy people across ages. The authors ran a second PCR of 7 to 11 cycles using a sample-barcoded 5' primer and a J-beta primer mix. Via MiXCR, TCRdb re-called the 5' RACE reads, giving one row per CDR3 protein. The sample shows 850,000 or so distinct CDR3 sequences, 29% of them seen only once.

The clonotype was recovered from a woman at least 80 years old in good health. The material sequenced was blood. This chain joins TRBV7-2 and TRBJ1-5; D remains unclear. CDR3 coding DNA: TGTGCCAGCAGCTTAGTTGTGGACCGCAGTCAGCCCCAGCATTTT. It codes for CASSLVVDRSQPQHF.